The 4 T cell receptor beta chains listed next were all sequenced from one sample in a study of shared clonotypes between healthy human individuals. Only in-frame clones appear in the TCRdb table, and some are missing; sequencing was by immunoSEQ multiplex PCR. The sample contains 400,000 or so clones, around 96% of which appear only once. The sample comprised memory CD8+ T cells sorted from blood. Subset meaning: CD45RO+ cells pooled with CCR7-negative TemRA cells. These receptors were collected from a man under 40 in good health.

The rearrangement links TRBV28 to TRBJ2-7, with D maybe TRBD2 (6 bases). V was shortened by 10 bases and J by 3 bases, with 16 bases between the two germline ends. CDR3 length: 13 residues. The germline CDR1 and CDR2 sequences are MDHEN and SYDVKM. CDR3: CATYGAGYYEQYF. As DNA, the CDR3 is TGTGCCACCTACGGGGCGGGGTACTACGAGCAGTACTTC.

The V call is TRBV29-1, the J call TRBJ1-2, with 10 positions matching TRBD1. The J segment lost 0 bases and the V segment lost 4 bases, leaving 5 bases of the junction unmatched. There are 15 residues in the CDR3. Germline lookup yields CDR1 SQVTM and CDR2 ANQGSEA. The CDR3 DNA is TGCAGCGTTGGGACAGGGGGTAATGCTAACTATGGCTACACCTTC. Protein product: CSVGTGGNANYGYTF.

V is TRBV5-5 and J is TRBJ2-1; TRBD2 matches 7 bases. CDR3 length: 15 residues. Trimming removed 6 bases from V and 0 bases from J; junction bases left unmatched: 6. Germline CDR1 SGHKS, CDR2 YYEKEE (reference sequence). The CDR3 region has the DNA TGTGCCAGCATAATTGGCGGGAGCTCCTACAATGAGCAGTTCTTC. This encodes CASIIGGSSYNEQFF.

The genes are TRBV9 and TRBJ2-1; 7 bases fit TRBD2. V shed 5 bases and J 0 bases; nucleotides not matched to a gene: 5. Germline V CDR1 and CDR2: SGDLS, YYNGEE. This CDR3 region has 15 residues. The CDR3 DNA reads TGTGCCAGCAGTCGGGGGGTGAGCTCCTACAATGAGCAGTTCTTC. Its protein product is CASSRGVSSYNEQFF.